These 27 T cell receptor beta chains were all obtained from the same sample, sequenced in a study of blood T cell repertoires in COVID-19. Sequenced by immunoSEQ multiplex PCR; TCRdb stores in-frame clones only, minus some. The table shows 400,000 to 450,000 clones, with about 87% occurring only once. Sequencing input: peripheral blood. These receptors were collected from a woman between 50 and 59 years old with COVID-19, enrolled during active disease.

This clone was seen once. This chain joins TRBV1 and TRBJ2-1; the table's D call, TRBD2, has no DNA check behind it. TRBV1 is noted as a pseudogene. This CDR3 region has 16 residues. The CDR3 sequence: CTSSQGEAGGPGEQFF. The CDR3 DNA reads TGCACCAGCAGCCAAGGGGAAGCGGGGGGGCCAGGGGAGCAGTTCTTC.

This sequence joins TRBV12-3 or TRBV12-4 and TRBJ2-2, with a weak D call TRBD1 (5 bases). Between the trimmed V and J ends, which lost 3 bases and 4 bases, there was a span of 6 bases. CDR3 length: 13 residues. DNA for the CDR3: TGTGCCAGCAGTTTCGACAGCACCGGGGAGCTGTTTTTT. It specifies CASSFDSTGELFF.

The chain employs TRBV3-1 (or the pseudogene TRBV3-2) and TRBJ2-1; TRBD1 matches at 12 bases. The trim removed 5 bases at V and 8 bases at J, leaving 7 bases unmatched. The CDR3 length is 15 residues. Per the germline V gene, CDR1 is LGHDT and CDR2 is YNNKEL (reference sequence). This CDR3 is CASSSGTGGWDEQFF. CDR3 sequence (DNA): TGTGCCAGCAGCTCCGGGACAGGGGGCTGGGATGAGCAGTTCTTC.

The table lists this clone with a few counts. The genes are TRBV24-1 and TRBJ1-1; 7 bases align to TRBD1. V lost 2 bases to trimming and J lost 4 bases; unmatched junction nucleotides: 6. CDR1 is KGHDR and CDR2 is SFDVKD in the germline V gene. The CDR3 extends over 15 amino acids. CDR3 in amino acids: CATSDSRGSSTEAFF. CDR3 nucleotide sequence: TGTGCCACCAGTGATTCCAGGGGGTCGAGCACTGAAGCTTTCTTT.

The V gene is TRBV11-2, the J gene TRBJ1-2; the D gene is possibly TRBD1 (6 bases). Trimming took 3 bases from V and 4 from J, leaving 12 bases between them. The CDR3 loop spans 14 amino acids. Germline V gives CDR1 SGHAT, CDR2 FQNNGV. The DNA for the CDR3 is TGTGCCAGCAGCTTTACAGGGTTAGGCTATGGCTACACCTTC. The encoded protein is CASSFTGLGYGYTF.

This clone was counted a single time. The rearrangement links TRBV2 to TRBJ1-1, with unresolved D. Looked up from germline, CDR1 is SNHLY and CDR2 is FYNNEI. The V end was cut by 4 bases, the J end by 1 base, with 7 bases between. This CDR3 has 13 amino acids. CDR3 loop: CASSAQTNTEAFF. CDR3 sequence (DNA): TGTGCCAGCAGTGCACAGACGAACACTGAAGCTTTCTTT.

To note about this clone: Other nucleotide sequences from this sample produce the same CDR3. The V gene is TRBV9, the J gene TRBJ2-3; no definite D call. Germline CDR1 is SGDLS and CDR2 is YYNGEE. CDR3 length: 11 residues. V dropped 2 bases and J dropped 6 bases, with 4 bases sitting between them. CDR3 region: CASSVADTQYF. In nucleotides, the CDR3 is TGTGCCAGCAGCGTGGCTGATACGCAGTATTTT.

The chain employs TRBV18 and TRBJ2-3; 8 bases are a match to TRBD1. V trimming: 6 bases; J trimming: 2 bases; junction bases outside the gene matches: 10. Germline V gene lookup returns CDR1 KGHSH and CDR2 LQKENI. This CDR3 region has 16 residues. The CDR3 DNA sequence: TGTGCCAGCTCGAAGGACAGGGTAAGTTACACAGATACGCAGTATTTT. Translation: CASSKDRVSYTDTQYF.

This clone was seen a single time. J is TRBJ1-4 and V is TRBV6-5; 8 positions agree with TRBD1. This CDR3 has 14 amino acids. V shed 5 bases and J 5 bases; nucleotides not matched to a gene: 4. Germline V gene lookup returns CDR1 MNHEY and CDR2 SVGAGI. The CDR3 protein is CASSPHRGNEKLFF. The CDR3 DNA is TGTGCCAGCAGTCCTCACAGGGGGAATGAAAAACTGTTTTTT.

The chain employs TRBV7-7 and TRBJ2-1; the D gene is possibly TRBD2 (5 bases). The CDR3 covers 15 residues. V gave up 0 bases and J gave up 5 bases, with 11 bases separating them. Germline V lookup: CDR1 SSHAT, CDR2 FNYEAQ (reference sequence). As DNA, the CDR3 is TGTGCCAGCAGCTTAGCGGGCCCCGGGAACAATGAGCAGTTCTTC. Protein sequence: CASSLAGPGNNEQFF.

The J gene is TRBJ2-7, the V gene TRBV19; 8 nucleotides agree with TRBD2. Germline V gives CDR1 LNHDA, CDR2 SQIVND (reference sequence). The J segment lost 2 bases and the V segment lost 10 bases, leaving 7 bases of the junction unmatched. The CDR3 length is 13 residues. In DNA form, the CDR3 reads TGTGCCACAAGCTCGGGGGGGCCCTACGAGCAGTACTTC. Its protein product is CATSSGGPYEQYF.

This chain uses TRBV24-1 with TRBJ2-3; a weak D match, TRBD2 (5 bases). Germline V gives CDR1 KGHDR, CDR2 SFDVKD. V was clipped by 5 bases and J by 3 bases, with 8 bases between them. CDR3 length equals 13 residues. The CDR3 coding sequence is TGTGCCACCAGTGGCAGCGGTACAGATACGCAGTATTTT. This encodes CATSGSGTDTQYF.

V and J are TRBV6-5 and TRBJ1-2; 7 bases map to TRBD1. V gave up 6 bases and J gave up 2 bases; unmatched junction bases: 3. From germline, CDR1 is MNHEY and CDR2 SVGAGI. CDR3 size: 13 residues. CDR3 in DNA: TGTGCCAGCAGAAGGGACAGAAACTATGGCTACACCTTC. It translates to CASRRDRNYGYTF.

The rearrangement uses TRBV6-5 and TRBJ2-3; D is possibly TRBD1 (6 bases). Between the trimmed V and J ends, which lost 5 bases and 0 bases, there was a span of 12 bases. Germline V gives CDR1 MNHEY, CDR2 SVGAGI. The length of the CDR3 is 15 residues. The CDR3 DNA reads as TGTGCCAGCAGTCCGGGACACCTTAGCACAGATACGCAGTATTTT. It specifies CASSPGHLSTDTQYF.

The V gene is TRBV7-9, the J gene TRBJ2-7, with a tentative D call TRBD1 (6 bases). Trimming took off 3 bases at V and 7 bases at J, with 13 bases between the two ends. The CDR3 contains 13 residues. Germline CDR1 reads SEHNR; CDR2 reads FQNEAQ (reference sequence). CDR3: CASSFTGPGEQYF. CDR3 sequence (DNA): TGTGCCAGCAGCTTCACAGGGCCCGGGGAGCAGTACTTC.

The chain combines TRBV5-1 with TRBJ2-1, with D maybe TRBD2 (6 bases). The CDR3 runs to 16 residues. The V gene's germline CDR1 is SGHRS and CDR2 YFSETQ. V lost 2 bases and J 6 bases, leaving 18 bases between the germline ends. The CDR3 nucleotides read TGCGCCAGCAGCTTTCGGGGCGGGGCTGCAATCAATGAGCAGTTCTTC. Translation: CASSFRGGAAINEQFF.

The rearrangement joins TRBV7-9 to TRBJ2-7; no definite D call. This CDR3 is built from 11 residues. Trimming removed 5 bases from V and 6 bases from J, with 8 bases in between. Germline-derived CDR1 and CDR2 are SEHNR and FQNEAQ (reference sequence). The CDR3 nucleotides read TGTGCCAGCAGCCCCTCCCTCGAGCAGTACTTC. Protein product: CASSPSLEQYF. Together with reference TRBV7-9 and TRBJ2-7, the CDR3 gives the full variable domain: DTGVSQNPRHKITKRGQNVTFRCDPISEHNRLYWYRQTLGQGPEFLTYFQNEAQLEKSRLLSDRFSAERPKGSFSTLEIQRTEQGDSAMYLCASSPSLEQYFGPGTRLTVT.

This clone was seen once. The CDR3 DNA follows: TGTGCCAGCAGTGAAGTCACAATAGAGACCCAGTACTTC. Translated: CASSEVTIETQYF. This sequence joins TRBV6-1 and TRBJ2-5; D gene unclear. Trimming took 1 base from V and 4 from J, leaving 7 bases between them. Germline values: CDR1 MNHNS, CDR2 SASEGT. This CDR3 comprises 13 residues.

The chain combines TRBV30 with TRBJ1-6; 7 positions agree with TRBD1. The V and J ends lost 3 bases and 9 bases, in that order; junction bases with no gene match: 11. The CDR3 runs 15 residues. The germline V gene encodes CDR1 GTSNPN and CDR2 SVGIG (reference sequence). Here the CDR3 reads CAWSEAQGRGSPLHF. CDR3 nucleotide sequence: TGTGCCTGGAGCGAGGCACAGGGGCGCGGTTCACCCCTCCACTTT.

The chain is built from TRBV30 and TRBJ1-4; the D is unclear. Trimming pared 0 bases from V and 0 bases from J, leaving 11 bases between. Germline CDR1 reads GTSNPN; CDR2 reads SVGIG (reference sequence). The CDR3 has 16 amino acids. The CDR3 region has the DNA TGTGCCTGGAGTGTTAGGTTCGGGGCAACTAATGAAAAACTGTTTTTT. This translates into CAWSVRFGATNEKLFF.

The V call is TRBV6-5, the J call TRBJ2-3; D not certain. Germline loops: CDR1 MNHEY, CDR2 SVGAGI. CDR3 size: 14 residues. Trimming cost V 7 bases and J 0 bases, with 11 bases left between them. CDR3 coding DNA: TGTGCCAGCAACCGAGGAGCTAGCACAGATACGCAGTATTTT. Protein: CASNRGASTDTQYF.

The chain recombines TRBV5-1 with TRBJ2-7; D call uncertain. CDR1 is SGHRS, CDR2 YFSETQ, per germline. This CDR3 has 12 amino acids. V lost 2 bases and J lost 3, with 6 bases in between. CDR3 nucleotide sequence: TGCGCCAGCAGCTTTGGCGGCTACGAGCAGTACTTC. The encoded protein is CASSFGGYEQYF.

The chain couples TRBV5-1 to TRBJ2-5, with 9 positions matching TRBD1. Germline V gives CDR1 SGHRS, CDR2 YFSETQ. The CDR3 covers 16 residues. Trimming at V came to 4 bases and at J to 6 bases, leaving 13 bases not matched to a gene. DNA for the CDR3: TGCGCCAGCAGCATCGCCGGGACAGGGAAAAGGAAGACCCAGTACTTC. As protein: CASSIAGTGKRKTQYF.

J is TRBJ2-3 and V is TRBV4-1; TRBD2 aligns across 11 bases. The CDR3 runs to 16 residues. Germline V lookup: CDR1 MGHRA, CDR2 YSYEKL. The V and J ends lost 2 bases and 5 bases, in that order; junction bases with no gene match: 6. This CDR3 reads CASSQRSGGVIDTQYF. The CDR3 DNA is TGCGCCAGCAGCCAACGTAGCGGGGGGGTCATAGATACGCAGTATTTT.

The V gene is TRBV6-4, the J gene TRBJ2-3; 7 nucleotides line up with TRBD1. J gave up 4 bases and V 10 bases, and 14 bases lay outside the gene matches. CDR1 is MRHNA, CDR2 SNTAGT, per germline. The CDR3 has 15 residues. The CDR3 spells CATFDRVNRPDTQYF. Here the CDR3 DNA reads TGTGCCACCTTTGACAGGGTGAACCGACCAGATACGCAGTATTTT.

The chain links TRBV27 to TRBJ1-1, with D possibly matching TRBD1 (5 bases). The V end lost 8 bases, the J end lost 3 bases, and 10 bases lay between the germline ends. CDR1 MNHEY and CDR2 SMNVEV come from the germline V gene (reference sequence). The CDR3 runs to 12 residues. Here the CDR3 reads CASGIGDTEAFF. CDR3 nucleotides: TGTGCCAGCGGCATAGGGGACACTGAAGCTTTCTTT.

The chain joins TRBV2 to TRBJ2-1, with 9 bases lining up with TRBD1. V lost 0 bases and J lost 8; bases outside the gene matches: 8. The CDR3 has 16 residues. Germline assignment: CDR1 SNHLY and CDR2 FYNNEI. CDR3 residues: CASSEAGTGFRDEQFF. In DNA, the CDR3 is TGTGCCAGCAGTGAAGCGGGGACAGGGTTCAGGGATGAGCAGTTCTTC.